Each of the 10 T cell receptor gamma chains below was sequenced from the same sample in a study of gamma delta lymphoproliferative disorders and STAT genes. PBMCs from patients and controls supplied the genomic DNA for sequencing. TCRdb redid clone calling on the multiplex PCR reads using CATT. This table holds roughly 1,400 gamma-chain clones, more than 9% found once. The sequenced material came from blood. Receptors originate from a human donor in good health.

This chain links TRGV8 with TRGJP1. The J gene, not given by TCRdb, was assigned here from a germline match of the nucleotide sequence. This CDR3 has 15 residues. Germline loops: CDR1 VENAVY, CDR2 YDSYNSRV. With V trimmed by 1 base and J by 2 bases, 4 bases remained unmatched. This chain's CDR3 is CATWDRRTTGWFKIF. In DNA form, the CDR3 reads TGTGCCACCTGGGATAGACGGACCACTGGTTGGTTCAAGATATTT.

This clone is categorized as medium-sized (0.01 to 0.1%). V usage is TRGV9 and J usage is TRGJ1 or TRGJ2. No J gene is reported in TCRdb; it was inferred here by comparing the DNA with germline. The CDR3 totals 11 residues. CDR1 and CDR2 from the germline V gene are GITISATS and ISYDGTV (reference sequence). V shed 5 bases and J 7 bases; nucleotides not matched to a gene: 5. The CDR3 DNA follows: TGTGCCTTGTGGGGGCTCTATAAGAAACTCTTT. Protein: CALWGLYKKLF.

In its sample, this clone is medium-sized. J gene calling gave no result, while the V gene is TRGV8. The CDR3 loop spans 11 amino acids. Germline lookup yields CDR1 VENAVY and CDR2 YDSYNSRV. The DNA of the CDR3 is TGTGCCACCTGGGCCACCCCGGGGGATCTCTTT. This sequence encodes CATWATPGDLF.

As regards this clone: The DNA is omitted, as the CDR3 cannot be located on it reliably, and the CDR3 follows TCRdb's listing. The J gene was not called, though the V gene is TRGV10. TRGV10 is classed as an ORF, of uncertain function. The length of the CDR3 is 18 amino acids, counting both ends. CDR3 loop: CAAWDYFIRNSLAVEQHF.

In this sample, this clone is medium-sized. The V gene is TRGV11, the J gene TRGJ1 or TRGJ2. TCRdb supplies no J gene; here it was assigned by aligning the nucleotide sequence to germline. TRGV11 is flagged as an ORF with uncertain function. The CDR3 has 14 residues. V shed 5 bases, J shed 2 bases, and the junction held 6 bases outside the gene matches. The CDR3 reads CACWIMPDYYKKLF. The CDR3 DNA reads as TGTGCCTGCTGGATTATGCCCGATTATTATAAGAAACTCTTT.

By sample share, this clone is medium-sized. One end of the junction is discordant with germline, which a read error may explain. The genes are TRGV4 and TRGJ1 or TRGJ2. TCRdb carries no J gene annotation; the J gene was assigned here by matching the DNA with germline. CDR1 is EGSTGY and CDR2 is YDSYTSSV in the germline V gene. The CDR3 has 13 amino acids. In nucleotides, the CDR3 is TGTGCCACCTGGCGCTCCACTTATTGTAAGAAACTCTTT. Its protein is CATWRSTYCKKLF.

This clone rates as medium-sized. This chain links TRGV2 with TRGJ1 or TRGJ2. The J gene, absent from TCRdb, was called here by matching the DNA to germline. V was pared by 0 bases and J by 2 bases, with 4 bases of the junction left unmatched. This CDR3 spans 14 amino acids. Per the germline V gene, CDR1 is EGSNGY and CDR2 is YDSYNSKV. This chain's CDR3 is CATWDGPDYYKKLF. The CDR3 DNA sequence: TGTGCCACCTGGGACGGGCCAGATTATTATAAGAAACTCTTT.

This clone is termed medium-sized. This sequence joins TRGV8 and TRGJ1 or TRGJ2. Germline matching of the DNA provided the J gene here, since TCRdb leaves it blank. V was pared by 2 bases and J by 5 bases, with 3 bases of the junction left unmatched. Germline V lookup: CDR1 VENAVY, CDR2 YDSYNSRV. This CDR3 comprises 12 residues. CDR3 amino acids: CATWDNNYKKLF. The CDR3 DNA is TGTGCCACCTGGGATAATAATTATAAGAAACTCTTT.

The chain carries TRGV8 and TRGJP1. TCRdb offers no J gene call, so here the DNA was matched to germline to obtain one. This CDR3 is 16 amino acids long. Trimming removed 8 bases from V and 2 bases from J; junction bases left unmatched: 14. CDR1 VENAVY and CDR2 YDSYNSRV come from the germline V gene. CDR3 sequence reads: CATSTLRGTTGWFKIF. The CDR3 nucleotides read TGTGCCACCTCTACGTTAAGAGGCACCACTGGTTGGTTCAAGATATTT.

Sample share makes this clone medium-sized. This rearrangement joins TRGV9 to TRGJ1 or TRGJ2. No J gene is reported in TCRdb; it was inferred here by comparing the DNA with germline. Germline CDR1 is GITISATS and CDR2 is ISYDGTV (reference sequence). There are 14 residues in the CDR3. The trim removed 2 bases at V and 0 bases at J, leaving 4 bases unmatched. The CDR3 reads CALWEASNYYKKLF. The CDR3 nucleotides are TGTGCCTTGTGGGAGGCCTCGAATTATTATAAGAAACTCTTT.